This T cell receptor beta chain was sequenced during a study of shared clonotypes between healthy human individuals (dated by TCRdb to about 2020). Some background on the complete study: Two women and a few men aged 18 to 49 years were included in the cohort. Per donor, three plates each were used for CD4 naive and CD4 memory, two for CD8 naive, and one for CD8 memory. Blood TCR repertoires of roughly 5 healthy adults were deeply sequenced to estimate repertoire size and the extent of clonotype sharing between individuals. To increase sequencing depth and limit assay-specific biases, different laboratories used diverse techniques to prepare libraries and sequence TCR repertoires. Between about 0.8 and 8.9 billion PBMCs per donor were obtained by leukapheresis. Summary of the overall study and its limitations: Based on pairwise subsampling, the degree of clonotype sharing among donors was expected to be affected by sequencing depth. When several donors were compared, the shared fraction of clonotypes was around 4.6% for naive CD4, about 4% for naive CD8, 2% to 2.5% for memory CD4, and approximately 0.4% for memory CD8. Naive subsets generally had larger estimated clonotype richness than memory subsets did. Higher generation probabilities were observed for clonotypes shared by all four sorted-subset donors than for non-shared clonotypes. Rarefaction of sorted-subset datasets indicated incomplete sequencing despite the large sequencing depth. Because the study included a small number of donors, the genetic and exposure-history diversity represented was limited. Sampling was limited to blood, and TCR repertoires in tissue likely differ from TCR repertoires in blood.

Healthy HIV-negative adults with no recently reported acute infections or vaccinations were included as donors. Only Caucasian adults living in Nashville, Tennessee, USA were represented among the donors. CD4+ T cells were enriched by magnetic negative selection, after which naive cells were positively selected on CD45RA and the negative fraction was taken as the memory subset. Blood was collected by leukapheresis, and PBMCs were isolated by Ficoll-Histopaque density gradient centrifugation and then cryopreserved in liquid nitrogen vapor phase. Analytical flow cytometry was used to check the purity and quantity of each magnetically sorted T cell population. Genomic DNA was isolated from each sorted fraction and quantified by UV absorbance on a Nanodrop 2000c. About this clone itself: Its target antigen remains unknown. No quality values exist for individual bases; no much larger clone is one base distant.

Using the deep immunoSEQ assay, multiplex PCR amplified TCR CDR3 regions from genomic DNA. Extracted genomic DNA from each cell subset was distributed evenly across all wells of several immunoSEQ 96-well plates, and each plate was treated as a replicate. Each replicate PCR for sorted subsets received around 210 ng genomic DNA, equal to roughly 30,000 T cell genomes. Purified libraries were quantified with a Qubit 3.0 fluorometer, sized on a Bioanalyzer 2100, and re-quantified with the KAPA Library Quantification kit. A separate single-read 150-cycle Illumina NextSeq 550 flow cell was used to sequence each immunoSEQ 96-well plate. Under the source paper's analysis protocol: Because the immunoSEQ output held only junctional sequences and lacked quality scores, the filtering could not match the filtering applied to full-length reads. Sequences were annotated with PyIR, a Python wrapper for IgBLAST v1.9, using IMGT germline references to assign V/J genes and CDR3. Reads with weak V/J assignments (E-value above 1e-6), missing CDR3, stop codons, out-of-frame junctions, or ambiguous translated residues were removed. V3J clonotypes were defined by identical inferred V gene, J gene, and CDR3 amino acid sequence. To compute the percentage overlap between repertoires, the number of shared unique clonotypes was divided by the size of the smaller repertoire. Richness of each repertoire was evaluated using RTK rarefaction, the Chao1 estimator, and Recon v2.1 estimates of unobserved clonotypes. Generation probabilities were computed with OLGA for all TCRbeta clonotypes obtained by the gDNA method from several donors. TCRdb limited this immuneACCESS table to in-frame rearrangements with V and J called. A share of clones is missing; checked studies link under half to unresolved V genes, and the rest is unexplained. Clone size and the V and J calls come from that table; the DNA yielded D and trimming. The sample table holds 1.4 million to 1.5 million clones, of which around 97% were seen once. Approximately 1.1% of the sample is held by the ten biggest clonotypes.

Based on the germline V gene, the CDR1 and CDR2 sequences are SGHTA and FQGTGA. From the cysteine through the phenylalanine, the CDR3 covers 13 amino acids. The only DNA kept is the CDR3, 39 bases in frame from the first base. The trim is 5 bases for V and 14 bases for J, with a gap of 16 bases between the germline ends. The receptor was derived from a man younger than 40 in good health. Sequenced input: naive CD4+ T cells sorted from blood. Read against the paper, the sample's cell subset or site label means: CD45RA+ positively selected. The chain was built from TRBV7-3 and TRBJ2-6; the D assignment is uncertain and may be TRBD1 or TRBD2, with 5 bases supporting each. The DNA reads TGTGCCAGCAGCCCTGGGACCGCTCAGCTCCTGACTTTC. Its translation is CASSPGTAQLLTF.